This entry is about one T cell receptor beta chain. Antigen unknown. These data come from a study of cytomegalovirus exposure and HLA in healthy donors. Study-wide findings and caveats: A previous analysis found most TCR beta V segments productive roughly 90% or roughly 30% of the time.

Germline V gene sequence: CDR1 SEHNR, CDR2 FQNEAQ (reference sequence). Deletions cut 5 bases from V and 0 bases from J, with 13 bases between. The CDR3 extends over 15 amino acids. The PCR ran on 60 Vbeta and 13 Jbeta primers. Method: immunoSEQ multiplex PCR; TCRdb's copy keeps in-frame clones and lacks some. The data hold approximately 130,000 clones, with about 82% observed a single time. The material sequenced was PBMCs. This clonotype was sampled from a boy aged 5-17 years in good health and CMV-seronegative. This chain links TRBV7-9 with TRBJ1-1; D call uncertain. CDR3 in amino acids: CASSPITVLNTEAFF. The CDR3 nucleotides are TGTGCCAGCAGCCCGATCACAGTATTGAACACTGAAGCTTTCTTT.